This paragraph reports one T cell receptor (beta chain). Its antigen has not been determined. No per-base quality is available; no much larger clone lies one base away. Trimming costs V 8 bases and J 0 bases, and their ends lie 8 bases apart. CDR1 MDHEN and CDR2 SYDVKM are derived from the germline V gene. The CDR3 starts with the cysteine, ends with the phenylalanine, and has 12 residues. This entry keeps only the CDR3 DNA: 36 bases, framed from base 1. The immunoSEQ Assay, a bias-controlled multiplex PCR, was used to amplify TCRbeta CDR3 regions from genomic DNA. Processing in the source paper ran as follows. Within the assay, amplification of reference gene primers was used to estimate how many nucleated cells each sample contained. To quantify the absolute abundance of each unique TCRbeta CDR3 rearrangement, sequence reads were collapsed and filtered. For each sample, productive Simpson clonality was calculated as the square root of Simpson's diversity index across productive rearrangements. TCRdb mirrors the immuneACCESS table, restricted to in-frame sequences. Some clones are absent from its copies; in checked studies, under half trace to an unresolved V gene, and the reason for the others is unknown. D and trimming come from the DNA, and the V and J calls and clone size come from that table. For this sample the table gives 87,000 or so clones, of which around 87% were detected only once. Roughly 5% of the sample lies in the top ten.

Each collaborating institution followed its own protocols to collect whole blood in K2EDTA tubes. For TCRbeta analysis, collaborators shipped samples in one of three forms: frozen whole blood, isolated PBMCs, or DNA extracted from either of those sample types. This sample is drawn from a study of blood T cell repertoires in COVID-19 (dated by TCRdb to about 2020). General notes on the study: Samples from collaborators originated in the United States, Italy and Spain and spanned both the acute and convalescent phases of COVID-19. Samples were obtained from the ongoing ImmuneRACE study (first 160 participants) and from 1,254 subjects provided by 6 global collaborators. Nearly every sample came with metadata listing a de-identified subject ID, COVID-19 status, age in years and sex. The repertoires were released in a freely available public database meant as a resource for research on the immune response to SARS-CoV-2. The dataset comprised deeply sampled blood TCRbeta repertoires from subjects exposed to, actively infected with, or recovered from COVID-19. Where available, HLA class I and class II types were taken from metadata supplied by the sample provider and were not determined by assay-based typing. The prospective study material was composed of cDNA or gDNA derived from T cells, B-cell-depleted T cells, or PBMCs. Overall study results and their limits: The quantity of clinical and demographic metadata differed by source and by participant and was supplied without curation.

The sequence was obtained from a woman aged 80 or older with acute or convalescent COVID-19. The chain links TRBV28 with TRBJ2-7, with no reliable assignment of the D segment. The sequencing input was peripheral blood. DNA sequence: TGTGCCAGCCTACGGAGCTCCTACGAGCAGTACTTC. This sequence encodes CASLRSSYEQYF.